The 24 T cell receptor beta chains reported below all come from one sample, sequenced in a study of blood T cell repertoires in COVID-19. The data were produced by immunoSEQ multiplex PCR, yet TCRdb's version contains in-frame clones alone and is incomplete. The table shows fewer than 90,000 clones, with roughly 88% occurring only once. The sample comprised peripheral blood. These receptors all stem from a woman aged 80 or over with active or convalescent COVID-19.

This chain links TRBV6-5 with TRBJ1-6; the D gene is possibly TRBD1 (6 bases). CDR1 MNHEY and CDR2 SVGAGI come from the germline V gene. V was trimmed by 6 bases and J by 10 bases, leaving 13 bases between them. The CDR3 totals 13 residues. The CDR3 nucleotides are TGTGCCAGCAGAGTCAGGGGAACCTCACCCCTCCACTTT. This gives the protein CASRVRGTSPLHF.

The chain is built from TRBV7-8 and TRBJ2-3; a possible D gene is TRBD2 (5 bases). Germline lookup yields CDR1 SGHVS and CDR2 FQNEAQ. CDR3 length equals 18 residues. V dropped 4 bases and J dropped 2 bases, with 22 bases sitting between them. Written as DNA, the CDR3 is TGTGCCAGCAGCTATGCCTCTACCGGGGAATGGAACACAGATACGCAGTATTTT. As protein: CASSYASTGEWNTDTQYF.

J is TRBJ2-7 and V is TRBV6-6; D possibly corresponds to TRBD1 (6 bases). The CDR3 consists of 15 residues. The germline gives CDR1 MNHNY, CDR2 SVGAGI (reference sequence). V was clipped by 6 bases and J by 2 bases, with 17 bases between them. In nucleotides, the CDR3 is TGTGCCAGCAGGCTAGCCGGGACACCGACCTACGAGCAGTACTTC. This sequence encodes CASRLAGTPTYEQYF.

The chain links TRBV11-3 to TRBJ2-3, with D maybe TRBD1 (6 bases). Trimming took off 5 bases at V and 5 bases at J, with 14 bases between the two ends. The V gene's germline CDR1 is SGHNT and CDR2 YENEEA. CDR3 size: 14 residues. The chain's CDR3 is CASSPDRTGDTQYF. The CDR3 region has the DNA TGTGCCAGCAGCCCAGACAGGACGGGAGATACGCAGTATTTT. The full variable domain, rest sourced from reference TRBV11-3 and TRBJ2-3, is EAGVVQSPRYKIIEKKQPVAFWCNPISGHNTLYWYLQNLGQGPELLIRYENEEAVDDSQLPKDRFSAERLKGVDSTLKIQPAELGDSAVYLCASSPDRTGDTQYFGPGTRLTVL.

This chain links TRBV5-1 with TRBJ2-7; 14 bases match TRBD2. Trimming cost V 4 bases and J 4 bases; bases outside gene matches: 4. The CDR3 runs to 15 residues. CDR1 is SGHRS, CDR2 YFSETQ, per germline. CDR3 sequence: CASSQGTSGGYEQYF. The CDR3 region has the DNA TGCGCCAGCAGCCAGGGGACTAGCGGGGGTTACGAGCAGTACTTC. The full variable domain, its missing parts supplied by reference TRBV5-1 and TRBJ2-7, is KAGVTQTPRYLIKTRGQQVTLSCSPISGHRSVSWYQQTPGQGLQFLFEYFSETQRNKGNFPGRFSGRQFSNSRSEMNVSTLELGDSALYLCASSQGTSGGYEQYFGPGTRLTVT.

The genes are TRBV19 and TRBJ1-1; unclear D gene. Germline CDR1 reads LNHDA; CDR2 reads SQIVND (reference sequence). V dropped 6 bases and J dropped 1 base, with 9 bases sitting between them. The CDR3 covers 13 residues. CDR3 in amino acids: CASSLTENTEAFF. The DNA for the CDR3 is TGTGCCAGTAGCCTTACAGAGAACACTGAAGCTTTCTTT.

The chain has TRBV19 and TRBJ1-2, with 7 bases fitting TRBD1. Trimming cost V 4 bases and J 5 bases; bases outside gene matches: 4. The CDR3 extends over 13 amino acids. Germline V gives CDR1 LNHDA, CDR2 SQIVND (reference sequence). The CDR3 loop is CASSTPQGYGYTF. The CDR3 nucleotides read TGTGCCAGTAGTACGCCACAGGGGTATGGCTACACCTTC.

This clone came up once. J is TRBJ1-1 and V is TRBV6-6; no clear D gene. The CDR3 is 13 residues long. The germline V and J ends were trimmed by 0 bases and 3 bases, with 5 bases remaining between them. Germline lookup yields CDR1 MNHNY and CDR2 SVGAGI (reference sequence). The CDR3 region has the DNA TGTGCCAGCAGTTACTCGTATTACACTGAAGCTTTCTTT. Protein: CASSYSYYTEAFF.

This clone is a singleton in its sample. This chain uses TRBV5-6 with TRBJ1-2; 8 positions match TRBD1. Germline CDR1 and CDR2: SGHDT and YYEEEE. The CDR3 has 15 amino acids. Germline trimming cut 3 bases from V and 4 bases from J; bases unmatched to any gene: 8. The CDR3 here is CASSSVDRDIYGYTF. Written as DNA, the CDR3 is TGTGCCAGCAGCTCGGTGGACAGGGATATCTATGGCTACACCTTC. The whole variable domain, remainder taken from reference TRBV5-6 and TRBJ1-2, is DAGVTQSPTHLIKTRGQQVTLRCSPKSGHDTVSWYQQALGQGPQFIFQYYEEEERQRGNFPDRFSGHQFPNYSSELNVNALLLGDSALYLCASSSVDRDIYGYTFGSGTRLTVV.

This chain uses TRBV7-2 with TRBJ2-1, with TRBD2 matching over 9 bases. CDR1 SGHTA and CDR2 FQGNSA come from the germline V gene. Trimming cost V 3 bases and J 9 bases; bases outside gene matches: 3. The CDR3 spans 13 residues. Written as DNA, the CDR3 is TGTGCCAGCAGCTTCGGACTAGCGTCTGAGCAGTTCTTC. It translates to CASSFGLASEQFF.

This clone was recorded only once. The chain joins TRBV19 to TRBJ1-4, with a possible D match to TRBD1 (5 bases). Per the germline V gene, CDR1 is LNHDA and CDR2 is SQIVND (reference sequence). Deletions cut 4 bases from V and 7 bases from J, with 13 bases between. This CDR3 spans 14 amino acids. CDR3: CASSKAGLGEKLFF. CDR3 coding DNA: TGTGCCAGTAGTAAAGCAGGGTTGGGTGAAAAACTGTTTTTT. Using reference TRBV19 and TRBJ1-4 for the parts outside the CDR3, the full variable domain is DGGITQSPKYLFRKEGQNVTLSCEQNLNHDAMYWYRQDPGQGLRLIYYSQIVNDFQKGDIAEGYSVSREKKESFPLTVTSAQKNPTAFYLCASSKAGLGEKLFFGSGTQLSVL.

This chain's CDR3 is CASSIRGQSSGNTIYF. CDR3 DNA sequence: TGTGCCAGCAGCATTAGGGGGCAAAGCTCTGGAAACACCATATATTTT. This chain connects TRBV7-9 to TRBJ1-3, with 7 bases aligning to TRBD1. V lost 5 bases to trimming and J lost 0 bases; unmatched junction nucleotides: 7. Germline CDR1 reads SEHNR; CDR2 reads FQNEAQ (reference sequence). The CDR3 covers 16 residues.

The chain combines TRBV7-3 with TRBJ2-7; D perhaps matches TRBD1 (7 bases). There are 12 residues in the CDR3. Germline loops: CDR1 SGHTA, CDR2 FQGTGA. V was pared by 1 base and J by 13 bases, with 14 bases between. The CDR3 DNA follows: TGTGCCAGCAGCTTAATGGAGGGGGCGCAATACTTC. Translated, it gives CASSLMEGAQYF.

The CDR3 sequence is CASSKGQGRAEAFF. Written as DNA, the CDR3 is TGTGCCAGCAGCAAAGGACAGGGGAGAGCTGAAGCTTTCTTT. The chain uses TRBV14 and TRBJ1-1, with 9 bases aligning to TRBD1. J was trimmed by 6 bases and V by 5 bases; bases with no gene match: 7. Per germline, CDR1 SGHDN and CDR2 FVKESK. This CDR3 comprises 14 residues.

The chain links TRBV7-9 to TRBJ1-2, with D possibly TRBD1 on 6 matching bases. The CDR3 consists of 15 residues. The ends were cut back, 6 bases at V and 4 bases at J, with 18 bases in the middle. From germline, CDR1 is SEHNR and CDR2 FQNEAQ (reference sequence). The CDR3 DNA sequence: TGTGCCAGCAGTATTCTGGGTGGGACACCCTATGGCTACACCTTC. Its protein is CASSILGGTPYGYTF.

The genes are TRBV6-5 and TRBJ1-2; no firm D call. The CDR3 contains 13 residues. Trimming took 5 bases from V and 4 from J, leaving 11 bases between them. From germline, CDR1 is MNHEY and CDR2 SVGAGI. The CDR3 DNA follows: TGTGCCAGCAGTCCCACCACTGGCTATGGCTACACCTTC. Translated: CASSPTTGYGYTF.

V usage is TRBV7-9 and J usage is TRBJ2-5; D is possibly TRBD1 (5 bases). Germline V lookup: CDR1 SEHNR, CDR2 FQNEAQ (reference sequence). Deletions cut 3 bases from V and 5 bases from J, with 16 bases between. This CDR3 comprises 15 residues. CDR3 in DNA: TGTGCCAGCAGCTTCGCTTGGGGCGTGGGGGAGACCCAGTACTTC. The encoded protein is CASSFAWGVGETQYF.

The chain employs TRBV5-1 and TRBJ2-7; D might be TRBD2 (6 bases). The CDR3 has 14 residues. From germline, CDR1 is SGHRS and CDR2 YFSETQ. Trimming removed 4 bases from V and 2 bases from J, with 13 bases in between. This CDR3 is CASSTGTETYEQYF. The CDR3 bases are TGCGCCAGCAGCACCGGGACTGAAACCTACGAGCAGTACTTC.

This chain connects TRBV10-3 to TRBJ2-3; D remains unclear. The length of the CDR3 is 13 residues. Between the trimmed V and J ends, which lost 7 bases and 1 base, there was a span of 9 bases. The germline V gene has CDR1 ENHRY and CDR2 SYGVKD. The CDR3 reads CAITLSGTDTQYF. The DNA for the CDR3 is TGTGCCATCACCCTCTCAGGCACAGATACGCAGTATTTT.

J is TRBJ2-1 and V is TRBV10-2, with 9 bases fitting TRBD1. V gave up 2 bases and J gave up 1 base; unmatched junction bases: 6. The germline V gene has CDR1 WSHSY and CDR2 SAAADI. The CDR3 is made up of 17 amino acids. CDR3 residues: CASSEADRGGSYNEQFF. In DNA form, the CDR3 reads TGCGCCAGCAGTGAGGCCGACAGGGGGGGATCCTACAATGAGCAGTTCTTC.

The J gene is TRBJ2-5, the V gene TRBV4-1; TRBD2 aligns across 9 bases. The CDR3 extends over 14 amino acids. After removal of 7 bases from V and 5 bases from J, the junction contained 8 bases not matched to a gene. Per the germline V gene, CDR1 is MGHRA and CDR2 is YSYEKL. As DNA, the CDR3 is TGCGCCAGCATCGGCGGGGGGGATCGCGAGACCCAGTACTTC. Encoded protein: CASIGGGDRETQYF.

CDR3 DNA: TGTGCCAGCAGCCAAGTCCTGACAGGGGAGACCCAGTACTTC. It encodes CASSQVLTGETQYF. This chain joins TRBV3-1 (or the pseudogene TRBV3-2) and TRBJ2-5, with 7 bases aligning to TRBD1. Germline V gene data show CDR1 as LGHDT and CDR2 as YNNKEL (reference sequence). V lost 1 base, J lost 5 bases, and 4 bases stayed unmatched. This CDR3 is built from 14 residues.

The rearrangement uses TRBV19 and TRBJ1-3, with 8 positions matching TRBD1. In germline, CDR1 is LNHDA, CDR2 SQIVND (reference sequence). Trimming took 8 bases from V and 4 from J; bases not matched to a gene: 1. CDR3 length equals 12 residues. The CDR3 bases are TGTGCCAGTGGACAGGGAGGAAACACCATATATTTT. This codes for CASGQGGNTIYF.

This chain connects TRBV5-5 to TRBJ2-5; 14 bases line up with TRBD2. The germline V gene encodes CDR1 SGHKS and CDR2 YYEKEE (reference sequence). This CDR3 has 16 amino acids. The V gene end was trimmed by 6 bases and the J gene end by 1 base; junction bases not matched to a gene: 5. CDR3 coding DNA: TGTGCCAGCACACGGACTAGCGGGAGGATCCAAGAGACCCAGTACTTC. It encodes CASTRTSGRIQETQYF.